A single sample is the source of the 21 T cell receptor beta chains below, sequenced in a study of blood T cell repertoires in COVID-19. Sequenced by immunoSEQ multiplex PCR; TCRdb stores in-frame clones only, minus some. The sample lists approximately 180,000 clones, 70% to 90% occurring once. The sequencing sample was made of peripheral blood. These receptors originate from a man aged 35 to 55 with active or convalescent COVID-19.

This chain uses TRBV2 with TRBJ2-2; 16 bases agree with TRBD2. With V trimmed by 8 bases and J by 8 bases, 17 bases remained unmatched. The CDR3 has 19 amino acids. Germline V CDR1 and CDR2: SNHLY, FYNNEI. The CDR3 here is CASGKGLAGGPVGSGELFF. Here the CDR3 DNA reads TGTGCCAGCGGGAAGGGACTAGCGGGAGGGCCGGTCGGATCGGGGGAGCTGTTTTTT.

This clone is a singleton in its sample. The genes are TRBV11-3 and TRBJ2-1, with a tentative D call TRBD1 (5 bases). Germline V lookup: CDR1 SGHNT, CDR2 YENEEA. The CDR3 contains 17 residues. Trimming stripped 1 base from V and 5 bases from J, with 18 bases between. The CDR3, as DNA: TGTGCCAGCAGCTTAGTAGTTGGCGAAGGGGTCCACAATGAGCAGTTCTTC. Its translation: CASSLVVGEGVHNEQFF.

This chain joins TRBV11-2 and TRBJ2-7; the D gene is possibly TRBD1 (5 bases). The CDR3 loop spans 16 amino acids. Trimming removed 5 bases from V and 2 bases from J, with 19 bases in between. Germline V CDR1 and CDR2: SGHAT, FQNNGV. The CDR3 protein is CASSPRGMTETYEQYF. The CDR3 DNA sequence: TGTGCCAGCAGCCCTAGGGGTATGACAGAGACCTACGAGCAGTACTTC.

The CDR3 region is CASGTPGNEAFF. CDR3 in DNA: TGTGCCAGCGGTACCCCGGGGAATGAAGCTTTCTTT. The genes are TRBV4-2 and TRBJ1-1; D is unclear. Looked up from germline, CDR1 is LGHNA and CDR2 is YNFKEQ. There are 12 residues in the CDR3. Trimming took 8 bases from V and 7 from J, leaving 14 bases between them.

V usage is TRBV4-2 and J usage is TRBJ1-2, with D possibly matching TRBD1 (6 bases). Trimming stripped 0 bases from V and 8 bases from J, with 13 bases between. Per germline, CDR1 LGHNA and CDR2 YNFKEQ. The CDR3 totals 14 residues. For the CDR3, the DNA is TGTGCCAGCAGCCAAGATCTGGGGGCTGGGGGCTACACCTTC. This gives the protein CASSQDLGAGGYTF.

CDR3 region: CATSDTQGAANQPQHF. The CDR3 nucleotides read TGTGCCACCAGTGATACACAGGGGGCTGCCAATCAGCCCCAGCATTTT. The chain links TRBV24-1 to TRBJ1-5, with 9 bases lining up with TRBD1. The CDR3 has 16 residues. With 3 bases clipped from V and 3 bases from J, the junction kept 5 bases outside the gene matches. Germline assignment: CDR1 KGHDR and CDR2 SFDVKD.

The chain couples TRBV5-1 to TRBJ2-4, with TRBD1 as a possible D gene (6 bases). The V end lost 2 bases, the J end lost 0 bases, and 18 bases lay between the germline ends. Germline lookup yields CDR1 SGHRS and CDR2 YFSETQ. The CDR3 covers 18 residues. CDR3 residues: CASSFKARGIVAKNIQYF. CDR3 DNA: TGCGCCAGCAGCTTCAAAGCGAGGGGGATAGTAGCCAAAAACATTCAGTACTTC. Drawing the rest from reference TRBV5-1 and TRBJ2-4, the complete variable domain is KAGVTQTPRYLIKTRGQQVTLSCSPISGHRSVSWYQQTPGQGLQFLFEYFSETQRNKGNFPGRFSGRQFSNSRSEMNVSTLELGDSALYLCASSFKARGIVAKNIQYFGAGTRLSVL.

Only one count was recorded for this clone. The rearrangement uses TRBV6-1 and TRBJ1-2, with D uncertain. V dropped 4 bases and J dropped 4 bases, with 19 bases sitting between them. Germline CDR1 is MNHNS and CDR2 is SASEGT. This CDR3 spans 16 amino acids. The CDR3: CASSGQPGGRLYGYTF. CDR3 bases: TGTGCCAGCAGTGGTCAACCGGGAGGCCGACTCTATGGCTACACCTTC.

This clone has just one count. The chain carries TRBV7-2 and TRBJ1-2, with 7 positions matching TRBD1. The CDR3 runs to 12 residues. The germline V gene has CDR1 SGHTA and CDR2 FQGNSA. The V gene end was trimmed by 5 bases and the J gene end by 12 bases; junction bases not matched to a gene: 9. CDR3 residues: CASSLRTGLDTF. Here the CDR3 DNA reads TGTGCCAGCAGCCTTCGGACAGGTTTAGACACCTTC.

The V and J genes are TRBV12-3 or TRBV12-4 and TRBJ2-1; 8 nucleotides agree with TRBD2. The CDR3 is 11 residues long. The V segment lost 5 bases and the J segment 11 bases; nucleotides outside the gene matches: 2. As DNA, the CDR3 is TGTGCCAGCAGTCGGGGGGGACAGCAGTTCTTC. Translating it yields CASSRGGQQFF.

As concerns this clone: At one end the junction does not follow the germline gene, possibly because of a read error. The chain is built from TRBV19 and TRBJ2-7; perhaps TRBD2 as D (6 bases). The CDR3 covers 14 residues. CDR1 is LNHDA, CDR2 SQIVND, per germline (reference sequence). The CDR3 nucleotides read TGTGCCAGTAGCCCGGACGGGACTGTTTCGGCAATAAAGTTC. Its translation is CASSPDGTVSAIKF.

The chain has TRBV18 and TRBJ1-2, with a tentative D call TRBD1 (6 bases). Trimming pared 3 bases from V and 6 bases from J, leaving 14 bases between. CDR3 length equals 14 residues. Germline loops: CDR1 KGHSH, CDR2 LQKENI. The CDR3 loop is CASSPRAGVNGYTF. CDR3 coding DNA: TGTGCCAGCTCACCTCGGGCAGGGGTGAATGGCTACACCTTC.

The V and J genes are TRBV27 and TRBJ1-2; D possibly corresponds to TRBD1 (5 bases). Germline values: CDR1 MNHEY, CDR2 SMNVEV (reference sequence). The CDR3 covers 15 residues. V was pared by 5 bases and J by 4 bases, with 17 bases between. CDR3 protein: CASSDGPFRGYGYTF. CDR3 bases: TGTGCCAGCAGTGATGGGCCATTTAGGGGCTATGGCTACACCTTC.

The chain couples TRBV5-6 to TRBJ2-3, with 9 bases lining up with TRBD1. The germline V gene has CDR1 SGHDT and CDR2 YYEEEE. The CDR3 is 16 amino acids. V trimming: 1 base; J trimming: 4 bases; junction bases outside the gene matches: 7. Written as DNA, the CDR3 is TGTGCCAGCAGCTTGCGAAGGACAGGGGCAGCAGATACGCAGTATTTT. Translating gives CASSLRRTGAADTQYF.

V is TRBV3-1 (or the pseudogene TRBV3-2) and J is TRBJ2-5; D remains unclear. Trimming shortened V by 3 bases and J by 0 bases, and 14 bases separated the two germline ends. The CDR3 sequence is 16 residues long. CDR1 is LGHDT and CDR2 is YNNKEL in the germline V gene (reference sequence). DNA for the CDR3: TGTGCCAGCAGCCAGCGAATCCTGTCGTACCAAGAGACCCAGTACTTC. Its protein product is CASSQRILSYQETQYF.

V and J are TRBV7-2 and TRBJ1-2; no definite D call. V was shortened by 5 bases and J by 3 bases, with 13 bases between the two germline ends. CDR3 length: 14 amino acids. Per germline, CDR1 SGHTA and CDR2 FQGNSA. CDR3 sequence (DNA): TGTGCCAGCAGCCCAGACGGAGCTCACTATGGCTACACCTTC. Translation: CASSPDGAHYGYTF. The full variable domain, in which reference TRBV7-2 and TRBJ1-2 provide the parts outside the CDR3, is GAGVSQSPSNKVTEKGKDVELRCDPISGHTALYWYRQSLGQGLEFLIYFQGNSAPDKSGLPSDRFSAERTGGSVSTLTIQRTQQEDSAVYLCASSPDGAHYGYTFGSGTRLTVV.

The chain is built from TRBV19 and TRBJ2-1, with 8 bases aligning to TRBD2. Per the germline V gene, CDR1 is LNHDA and CDR2 is SQIVND (reference sequence). CDR3 length: 16 residues. The J segment lost 7 bases and the V segment lost 1 base, leaving 9 bases of the junction unmatched. The CDR3 is CASSIGAGGGINEQFF. The CDR3 region has the DNA TGTGCCAGTAGTATAGGGGCGGGGGGCGGTATAAATGAGCAGTTCTTC.

The chain employs TRBV7-3 and TRBJ2-2; 10 bases align to TRBD1. The CDR3 is made up of 18 amino acids. V dropped 3 bases and J dropped 7; count of bases not matched to a gene: 14. Germline V CDR1 and CDR2: SGHTA, FQGTGA. CDR3 amino acids: CASSFIPNRDRGIGELFF. The DNA of the CDR3 is TGTGCCAGCAGCTTCATCCCGAACCGGGACAGGGGTATCGGGGAGCTGTTTTTT.

V is TRBV28 and J is TRBJ1-1, with TRBD1 identical over 10 bases. Germline V gene data show CDR1 as MDHEN and CDR2 as SYDVKM. The CDR3 has 15 residues. The V gene end was trimmed by 9 bases and the J gene end by 5 bases; junction bases not matched to a gene: 12. The DNA of the CDR3 is TGTGCCAGTCAAAAACCGGGACAGGGGAGGACTGAAGCTTTCTTT. Translation: CASQKPGQGRTEAFF. Variable domain in full (rest from reference TRBV28 and TRBJ1-1): DVKVTQSSRYLVKRTGEKVFLECVQDMDHENMFWYRQDPGLGLRLIYFSYDVKMKEKGDIPEGYSVSREKKERFSLILESASTNQTSMYLCASQKPGQGRTEAFFGQGTRLTVV.

This clone was seen once. This chain joins TRBV7-2 and TRBJ2-3, with a tentative D call TRBD2 (7 bases). This CDR3 has 16 amino acids. CDR1 is SGHTA, CDR2 FQGNSA, per germline. V was shortened by 5 bases and J by 5 bases, with 20 bases between the two germline ends. The CDR3 is CASSPGRGGLGDTQYF. In DNA form, the CDR3 reads TGTGCCAGCAGCCCGGGGAGGGGGGGGCTTGGAGATACGCAGTATTTT.

The chain links TRBV2 to TRBJ2-1; 10 bases agree with TRBD1. Trimming cost V 6 bases and J 4 bases; bases outside gene matches: 6. Per the germline V gene, CDR1 is SNHLY and CDR2 is FYNNEI. The CDR3 covers 15 residues. CDR3 sequence (DNA): TGTGCCAGCAGCTTAGGACAGGGGGGATACAATGAGCAGTTCTTC. Translated, it gives CASSLGQGGYNEQFF.